Shown below are 26 T cell receptor beta chains from a single sample sequenced in a study of identical twins. Each CDR3 protein is one row after TCRdb ran MiXCR on the 5' RACE reads. The sample holds 550,000 to 700,000 distinct CDR3 sequences; 21% are singletons and the top ten take over 4%. These records were also assigned to another study, of T cells expressing NK-cell markers.

What was sequenced was PBMCs. The receptors were gathered from a woman aged 18-29 years in good health.

This chain uses TRBV4-3 with TRBJ2-7; the D is unclear. Trimming took 0 bases from V and 0 from J, leaving 15 bases between them. Looked up from germline, CDR1 is LGHNA and CDR2 is YSLEER. The CDR3 loop spans 17 amino acids. The CDR3 is CASSQELFKRLSYEQYF. CDR3 DNA: TGCGCCAGCAGCCAAGAACTTTTCAAACGCCTCTCCTACGAGCAGTACTTC.

The chain uses TRBV12-3 or TRBV12-4 and TRBJ2-6, with D tentatively TRBD1 or TRBD2 (5 bases each). The CDR3 sequence is 16 residues long. V was cut by 2 bases and J by 2 bases, with 10 bases left in between. The CDR3 DNA reads TGTGCCAGCAGTTTACGAGGGGCCCCTGGGGCCAACGTCCTGACTTTC. Its translation: CASSLRGAPGANVLTF.

Worth noting for this clonotype: This could be a read error, since a much larger clone is one nucleotide away. The rearrangement links TRBV6-6 to TRBJ1-6; D is unclear. The CDR3 runs 12 residues. Trimming shortened V by 6 bases and J by 10 bases, and 10 bases separated the two germline ends. Per germline, CDR1 MNHNY and CDR2 SVGAGI (reference sequence). The chain's CDR3 is CASSQRVSPLHF. CDR3 coding DNA: TGTGCCAGCAGCCAAAGGGTCTCACCCCTCCACTTT.

The chain combines TRBV12-3 or TRBV12-4 with TRBJ2-1, with a weak D call TRBD1 (6 bases). V lost 6 bases and J lost 8, with 14 bases in between. This CDR3 has 13 residues. The CDR3: CASSLTGNHEQFF. The CDR3 bases are TGTGCCAGCAGCCTAACAGGGAACCATGAGCAGTTCTTC.

The chain recombines TRBV18 with TRBJ1-6; perhaps TRBD1 as D (5 bases). Germline loops: CDR1 KGHSH, CDR2 LQKENI. The V end lost 3 bases, the J end lost 7 bases, and 7 bases lay between the germline ends. The CDR3 covers 13 residues. CDR3 sequence: CASSPRQNSPLHF. DNA of the CDR3: TGTGCCAGCTCACCCCGACAGAATTCACCCCTCCACTTT.

The chain links TRBV23-1 to TRBJ1-6; D is unresolved. TRBV23-1 is noted as an ORF with a role that remains uncertain. This CDR3 has 14 residues. V was trimmed by 10 bases and J by 7 bases, leaving 17 bases between them. CDR3 sequence: CAIAVDWSNSPLHF. The CDR3 nucleotides read TGCGCCATAGCAGTGGACTGGAGCAATTCACCCCTCCACTTT.

The chain joins TRBV5-1 to TRBJ2-1, with D maybe TRBD2 (6 bases). V was pared by 3 bases and J by 6 bases, with 16 bases between. Looked up from germline, CDR1 is SGHRS and CDR2 is YFSETQ. This CDR3 contains 15 residues. This CDR3 reads CASSSGTPTLNEQFF. The CDR3 nucleotides are TGCGCCAGCAGCTCCGGGACTCCTACCCTCAATGAGCAGTTCTTC.

In its sample, this clonotype was seen a few times. The CDR3 DNA follows: TGCGCCAGCAGCCAAGATGCGGGGGGTAACACTGAAGCTTTCTTT. It translates to CASSQDAGGNTEAFF. The genes are TRBV4-3 and TRBJ1-1, with D possibly matching TRBD1 (5 bases). This CDR3 has 15 amino acids. Trimming left V 0 bases short and J 2 bases short, with 10 bases between. Per the germline V gene, CDR1 is LGHNA and CDR2 is YSLEER.

A few counts support this clonotype. This rearrangement joins TRBV12-3 or TRBV12-4 to TRBJ2-7, with D uncertain. This CDR3 region has 14 residues. V lost 3 bases to trimming and J lost 2 bases, with 11 bases between them. CDR3 coding DNA: TGTGCCAGCAGTTTCTCCGACGACGCCTACGAGCAGTACTTC. It encodes CASSFSDDAYEQYF.

In its sample, this clonotype was seen a few times. The V gene is TRBV11-3, the J gene TRBJ2-2, with 7 bases lining up with TRBD2. This CDR3 is built from 17 residues. Germline V gives CDR1 SGHNT, CDR2 YENEEA. V shed 5 bases and J 2 bases; nucleotides not matched to a gene: 11. CDR3: CASSPSGGGANTGELFF. DNA for the CDR3: TGTGCCAGCAGCCCTAGTGGGGGGGGTGCTAACACCGGGGAGCTGTTTTTT.

In its sample, this clonotype was seen a few times. The chain recombines TRBV7-8 with TRBJ2-6; 7 bases fit TRBD1. The J segment lost 1 base and the V segment lost 3 bases, leaving 3 bases of the junction unmatched. This CDR3 spans 16 amino acids. CDR1 and CDR2 from the germline V gene are SGHVS and FQNEAQ. The DNA for the CDR3 is TGTGCCAGCAGCTTCCGGACAGGTTCTGGGGCCAACGTCCTGACTTTC. Its translation: CASSFRTGSGANVLTF.

This clonotype appeared many times. The chain carries TRBV5-1 and TRBJ2-7; 10 nucleotides agree with TRBD1. The germline CDR1 and CDR2 sequences are SGHRS and YFSETQ. The V gene end was trimmed by 4 bases and the J gene end by 4 bases; junction bases not matched to a gene: 5. CDR3 length: 14 residues. In DNA, the CDR3 is TGCGCCAGCAGCCCGGGGGACAGGGGTTACGAGCAGTACTTC. Its protein product is CASSPGDRGYEQYF.

This sequence joins TRBV11-3 and TRBJ2-1; either TRBD1 or TRBD2 may supply D (5 bases each). Germline CDR1 is SGHNT and CDR2 is YENEEA. Trimming removed 5 bases at V and 0 bases at J, with 14 bases between. This CDR3 is 16 amino acids long. The CDR3 nucleotides read TGTGCCAGCAGCCAGTGGGACGGGGACTCCTACAATGAGCAGTTCTTC. Translated, it gives CASSQWDGDSYNEQFF.

With respect to this clonotype: Given a much more abundant clone one base away, this may be a read error. The chain couples TRBV12-3 or TRBV12-4 to TRBJ2-1, with 10 bases fitting TRBD2. The CDR3 spans 18 residues. CDR3 region: CACSFALAGVSLYNEQFF. In DNA form, the CDR3 reads TGTGCCTGCAGTTTCGCCCTAGCGGGGGTGTCGTTATACAATGAGCAGTTCTTC.

This clonotype turned up a few times. The V gene is TRBV5-1, the J gene TRBJ2-1; TRBD2 agrees at 14 bases. J lost 7 bases, V lost 1 base, and 4 bases had no gene match. CDR3 size: 16 residues. Germline V lookup: CDR1 SGHRS, CDR2 YFSETQ. The DNA for the CDR3 is TGCGCCAGCAGCTTGCCGAGGACTAGCGGGGGGAATGAGCAGTTCTTC. Protein product: CASSLPRTSGGNEQFF. Full variable domain (missing parts from reference TRBV5-1 and TRBJ2-1): KAGVTQTPRYLIKTRGQQVTLSCSPISGHRSVSWYQQTPGQGLQFLFEYFSETQRNKGNFPGRFSGRQFSNSRSEMNVSTLELGDSALYLCASSLPRTSGGNEQFFGPGTRLTVL.

This chain links TRBV7-2 with TRBJ1-2, with D unresolved. The CDR3 length is 13 residues. The V end was cut by 6 bases, the J end by 4 bases, with 12 bases between. Germline CDR1 is SGHTA and CDR2 is FQGNSA. The CDR3 region is CASSLTLAYGYTF. DNA for the CDR3: TGTGCCAGCAGTCTTACGCTGGCCTATGGCTACACCTTC.

V is TRBV5-4 and J is TRBJ1-2, with D maybe TRBD1 (5 bases). There are 16 residues in the CDR3. The V end was cut by 3 bases, the J end by 4 bases, with 19 bases between. The germline V gene encodes CDR1 SGHNT and CDR2 YYREEE (reference sequence). Here the CDR3 reads CASSSYAQGGGYGYTF. DNA for the CDR3: TGTGCCAGCAGCTCTTACGCCCAGGGCGGCGGCTATGGCTACACCTTC.

This clonotype showed up many times. The J gene is TRBJ2-7, the V gene TRBV5-6; no clear D gene. Germline CDR1 SGHDT, CDR2 YYEEEE. The CDR3 contains 13 residues. V lost 1 base to trimming and J lost 5 bases, with 10 bases between them. The DNA of the CDR3 is TGTGCCAGCAGCTTGCCCCACATTGACGAGCAGTACTTC. Encoded protein: CASSLPHIDEQYF.

J is TRBJ2-2 and V is TRBV20-1; D may be TRBD1 (6 bases). From germline, CDR1 is DFQATT and CDR2 SNEGSKA (reference sequence). V was pared by 2 bases and J by 7 bases, with 11 bases between. The CDR3 extends over 13 amino acids. As DNA, the CDR3 is TGCAGTGCTAGACGCACAGGGCACGGGGAGCTGTTTTTT. Translation: CSARRTGHGELFF.

The V and J genes are TRBV2 and TRBJ2-7, with TRBD1 identical over 7 bases. The CDR3 has 16 amino acids. The J segment lost 0 bases and the V segment lost 8 bases, leaving 13 bases of the junction unmatched. Germline V gene data show CDR1 as SNHLY and CDR2 as FYNNEI. The CDR3 DNA is TGTGCCAGCCTAGAAACCGGGACAGATTTCTCCTACGAGCAGTACTTC. The encoded protein is CASLETGTDFSYEQYF.

The chain has TRBV25-1 and TRBJ2-7; D may match TRBD1 or TRBD2 (6 bases each). This CDR3 contains 14 residues. Germline CDR1 MGHDK, CDR2 SYGVNS. Trimming cost V 10 bases and J 3 bases, with 19 bases left between them. The CDR3 coding sequence is TGTGCCACCAAGGAGGGGGACGGAGACTACGAGCAGTACTTC. Translation gives CATKEGDGDYEQYF.

This clonotype appeared a few times. The genes are TRBV2 and TRBJ1-5; 9 positions match TRBD1. Germline CDR1 is SNHLY and CDR2 is FYNNEI. The CDR3 has 13 amino acids. With V trimmed by 10 bases and J by 4 bases, 5 bases remained unmatched. The CDR3 region has the DNA TGTGCCACCGGACAGGGGACTAATCAGCCCCAGCATTTT. This sequence encodes CATGQGTNQPQHF.

This clonotype was observed many times. The V gene is TRBV12-3 or TRBV12-4, the J gene TRBJ2-7, with D perhaps given as TRBD1 or TRBD2 (5 bases each). V was cut by 2 bases and J by 0 bases, with 17 bases left in between. CDR3 length: 17 amino acids. Here the CDR3 DNA reads TGTGCCAGCAGTTTAATAACCGGGACCTCAAGCTCCTACGAGCAGTACTTC. This codes for CASSLITGTSSSYEQYF.

This sequence joins TRBV7-2 and TRBJ1-4; perhaps TRBD1 as D (6 bases). CDR3 length: 14 residues. V gave up 1 base and J gave up 5 bases, with 8 bases separating them. The germline CDR1 and CDR2 sequences are SGHTA and FQGNSA. CDR3: CASSLDRENEKLFF. CDR3 DNA: TGTGCCAGCAGCTTAGACAGGGAGAATGAAAAACTGTTTTTT.

The chain carries TRBV15 and TRBJ2-7, with D perhaps TRBD1 (7 bases). Germline V gives CDR1 LNHNV, CDR2 YYDKDF (reference sequence). Trimming cost V 0 bases and J 2 bases, with 11 bases left between them. There are 15 residues in the CDR3. CDR3 in DNA: TGTGCCACCAGCAGAGAGGAGGGACAGACCTACGAGCAGTACTTC. This sequence encodes CATSREEGQTYEQYF.

The V and J genes are TRBV18 and TRBJ1-6; D not resolved. V was cut by 2 bases and J by 10 bases, with 9 bases left in between. This CDR3 has 13 residues. Germline CDR1 reads KGHSH; CDR2 reads LQKENI. This CDR3 reads CASSPDAGSPLHF. The CDR3 DNA reads as TGTGCCAGCTCACCAGATGCGGGCTCACCCCTCCACTTT. The whole variable domain, remainder taken from reference TRBV18 and TRBJ1-6, is NAGVMQNPRHLVRRRGQEARLRCSPMKGHSHVYWYRQLPEEGLKFMVYLQKENIIDESGMPKERFSAEFPKEGPSILRIQQVVRGDSAAYFCASSPDAGSPLHFGNGTRLTVT.